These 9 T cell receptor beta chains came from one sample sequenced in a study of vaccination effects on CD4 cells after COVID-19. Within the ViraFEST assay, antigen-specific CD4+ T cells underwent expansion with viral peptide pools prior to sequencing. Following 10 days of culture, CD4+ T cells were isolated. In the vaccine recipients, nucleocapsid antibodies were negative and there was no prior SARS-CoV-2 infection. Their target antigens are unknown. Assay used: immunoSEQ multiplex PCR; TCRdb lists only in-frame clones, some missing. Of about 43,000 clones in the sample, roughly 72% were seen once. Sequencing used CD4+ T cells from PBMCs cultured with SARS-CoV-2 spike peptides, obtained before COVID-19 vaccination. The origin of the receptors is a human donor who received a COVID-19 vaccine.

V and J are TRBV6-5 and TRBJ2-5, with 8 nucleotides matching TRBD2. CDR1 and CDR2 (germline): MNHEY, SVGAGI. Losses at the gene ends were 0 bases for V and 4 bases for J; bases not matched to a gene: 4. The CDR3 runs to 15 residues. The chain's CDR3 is CASSYSRGVGETQYF. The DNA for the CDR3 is TGTGCCAGCAGTTACTCGCGGGGGGTAGGAGAGACCCAGTACTTC.

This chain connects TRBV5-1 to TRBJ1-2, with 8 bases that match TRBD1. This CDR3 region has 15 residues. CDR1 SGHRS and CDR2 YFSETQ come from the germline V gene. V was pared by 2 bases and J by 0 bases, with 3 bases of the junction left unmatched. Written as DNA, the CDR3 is TGCGCCAGCAGCTTTACAGGGGGTTCTAACTATGGCTACACCTTC. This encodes CASSFTGGSNYGYTF.

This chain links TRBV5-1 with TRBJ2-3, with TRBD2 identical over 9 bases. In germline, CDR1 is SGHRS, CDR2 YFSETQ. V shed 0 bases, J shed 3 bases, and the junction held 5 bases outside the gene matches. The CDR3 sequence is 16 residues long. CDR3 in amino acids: CASSLGIAGVTDTQYF. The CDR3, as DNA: TGCGCCAGCAGCTTGGGGATAGCGGGGGTGACAGATACGCAGTATTTT.

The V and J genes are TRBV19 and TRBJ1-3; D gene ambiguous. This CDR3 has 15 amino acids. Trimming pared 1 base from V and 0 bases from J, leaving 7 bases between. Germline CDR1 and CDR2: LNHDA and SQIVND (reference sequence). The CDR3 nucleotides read TGTGCCAGTAGTATAGTCCGTTCCTCTGGAAACACCATATATTTT. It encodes CASSIVRSSGNTIYF.

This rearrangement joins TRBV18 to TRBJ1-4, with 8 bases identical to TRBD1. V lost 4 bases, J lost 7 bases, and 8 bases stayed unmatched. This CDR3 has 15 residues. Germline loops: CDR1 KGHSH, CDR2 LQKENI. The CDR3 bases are TGTGCCAGCTCACTTCAGGGGGCGCCGGGTGAAAAACTGTTTTTT. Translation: CASSLQGAPGEKLFF.

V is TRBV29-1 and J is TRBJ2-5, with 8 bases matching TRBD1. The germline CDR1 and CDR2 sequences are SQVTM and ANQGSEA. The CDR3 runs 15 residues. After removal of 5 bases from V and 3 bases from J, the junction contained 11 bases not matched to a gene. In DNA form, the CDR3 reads TGCAGCGTTTTGTCACCAGGGGGCGCAGAAGAGACCCAGTACTTC. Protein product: CSVLSPGGAEETQYF.

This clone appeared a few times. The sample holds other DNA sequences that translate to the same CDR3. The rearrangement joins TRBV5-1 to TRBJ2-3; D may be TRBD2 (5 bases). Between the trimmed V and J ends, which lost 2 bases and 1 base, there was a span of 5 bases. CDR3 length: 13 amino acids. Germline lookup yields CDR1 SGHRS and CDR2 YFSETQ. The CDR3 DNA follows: TGCGCCAGCAGCTTTAGCGGCACAGATACGCAGTATTTT. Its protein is CASSFSGTDTQYF. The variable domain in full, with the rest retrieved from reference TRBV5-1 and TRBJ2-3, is KAGVTQTPRYLIKTRGQQVTLSCSPISGHRSVSWYQQTPGQGLQFLFEYFSETQRNKGNFPGRFSGRQFSNSRSEMNVSTLELGDSALYLCASSFSGTDTQYFGPGTRLTVL.

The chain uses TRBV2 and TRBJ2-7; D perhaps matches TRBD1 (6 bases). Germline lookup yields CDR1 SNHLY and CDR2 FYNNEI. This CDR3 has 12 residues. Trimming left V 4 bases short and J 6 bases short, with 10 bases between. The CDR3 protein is CASSVLRGEQYV. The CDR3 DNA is TGTGCCAGCAGTGTTCTCAGGGGCGAGCAGTACGTC.

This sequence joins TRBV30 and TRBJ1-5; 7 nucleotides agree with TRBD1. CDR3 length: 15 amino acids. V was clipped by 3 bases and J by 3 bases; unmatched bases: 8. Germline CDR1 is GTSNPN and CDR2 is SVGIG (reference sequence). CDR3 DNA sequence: TGTGCCTGGAGCCCCGGACAGGCTACCAATCAGCCCCAGCATTTT. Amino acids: CAWSPGQATNQPQHF.